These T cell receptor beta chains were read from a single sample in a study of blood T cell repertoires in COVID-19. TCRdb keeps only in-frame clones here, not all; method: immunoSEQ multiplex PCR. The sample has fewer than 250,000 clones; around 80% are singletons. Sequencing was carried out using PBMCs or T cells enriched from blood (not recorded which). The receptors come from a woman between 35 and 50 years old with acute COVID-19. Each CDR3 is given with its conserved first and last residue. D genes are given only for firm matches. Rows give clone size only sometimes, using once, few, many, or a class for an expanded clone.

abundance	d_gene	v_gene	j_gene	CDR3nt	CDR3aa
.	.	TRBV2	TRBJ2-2	TGTGCCAGCAGCCTTTTGCGGGTGAACACCGGGGAGCTGTTTTTT	CASSLLRVNTGELFF
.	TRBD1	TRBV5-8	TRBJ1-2	TGTGCCAGCAGCCGGGGACAGAACTATGGCTACACCTTC	CASSRGQNYGYTF
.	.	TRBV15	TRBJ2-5	TGTGCCACCAGCAGAGATAGGGGGCAAGAGACCCAGTACTTC	CATSRDRGQETQYF
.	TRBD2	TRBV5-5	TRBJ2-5	TGTGCCAGCAGCTTGACCGAAGGGACTAGCGGGAGAAAGACCCAGTACTTC	CASSLTEGTSGRKTQYF
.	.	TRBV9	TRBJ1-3	TGTGCCAGCAGCACCCAGAACCGGGTCTCTGGAAACACCATATATTTT	CASSTQNRVSGNTIYF
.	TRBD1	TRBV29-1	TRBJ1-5	TGCAGCGCCGGGACAGCTAGCAATCAGCCCCAGCATTTT	CSAGTASNQPQHF
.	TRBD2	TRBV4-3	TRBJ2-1	TGCGCCAGCAGCCAAGAAGGTCGGGGGCTAGCGGGAGGGGGTGAGCAGTTCTTC	CASSQEGRGLAGGGEQFF
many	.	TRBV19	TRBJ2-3	TGTGCCAGTAGTATTGGCAGGGGAATCACAGATACGCAGTATTTT	CASSIGRGITDTQYF
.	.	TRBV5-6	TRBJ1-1	TGTGCCAGCAGCTTGTTGTCGGGGGGCACTGAAGCTTTCTTT	CASSLLSGGTEAFF
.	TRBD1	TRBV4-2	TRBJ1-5	TGTGCCAGCGCCAGGGACAGTAGCAATCAGCCCCAGCATTTT	CASARDSSNQPQHF
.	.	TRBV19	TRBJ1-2	TGTGCCAGTAGCGGACCTCAGACGGGGGAAGAAAATGGCTACACCTTC	CASSGPQTGEENGYTF
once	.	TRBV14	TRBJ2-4	TGTGCCAGCAGCCAAGTGGGAGAAAACATTCAGTACTTC	CASSQVGENIQYF
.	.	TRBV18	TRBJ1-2	TGTGCCAGCTCACCACCGACAGGTTTTGGCTACACCTTC	CASSPPTGFGYTF